The TCR beta chain under discussion was sequenced for a study of OX40 agonist ivuxolimab in advanced cancers. Study as a whole: Subjects had a mean age of roughly 60 years, with a range of about 23 to 90; less than 90% were male. Partial responses were achieved by three patients, of whom one had hepatocellular carcinoma and two had cutaneous melanoma.

Study outcomes and limitations: No determination was made of the antigen specificity of the expanded peripheral T cells.

A note on this clone: Its specificity is unknown. The sample holds other DNA sequences that translate to the same CDR3.

This CDR3 is 12 amino acids long. CDR1 MDHEN and CDR2 SYDVKM come from the germline V gene. The ends were cut back, 6 bases at V and 4 bases at J, with 10 bases in the middle. The table came from immunoSEQ multiplex PCR; TCRdb's copy has only in-frame clones and leaves some out. The sample has around 44,000 clones, roughly 86% seen once. The gene calls are TRBV28 and TRBJ2-7; D is perhaps TRBD1 (5 bases). This receptor was obtained from an adult with an advanced solid tumor such as melanoma, head and neck, liver or kidney cancer. The input for sequencing was CD4+ or CD8+ T cells sorted from blood, taken in a trial of the OX40 agonist ivuxolimab. Here the CDR3 reads CASRAGKYEQYF. As DNA, the CDR3 is TGTGCCAGCAGGGCAGGGAAGTACGAGCAGTACTTC.